This T cell receptor beta chain was identified during a study of T cells in Graves' hyperthyroidism and ophthalmopathy. Germline V gives CDR1 SGHTA, CDR2 FQGNSA. The CDR3 consists of 14 residues. Comment on this clonotype: A much bigger clone sits one base away, suggesting this may be a read error.

Uncontrolled infection, other autoimmune disease, pregnancy or lactation disqualified patients from enrolment. Regions amplified from RNA transcripts were the TCR beta CDR3 regions. When the TCR CDR3 underwent first-round RT-PCR, the HTBI primer set was used. MiXCR, applied by TCRdb to the multiplex PCR reads, yields one record per CDR3 protein. The data hold about 600,000 distinct CDR3 sequences, with 12% to 15% observed a single time. The receptor was derived from a woman aged 18 to 35 with Graves' ophthalmopathy. The rearrangement uses TRBV7-2 and TRBJ1-2; 7 positions agree with TRBD1. The sample comprised blood. The CDR3 sequence is CATSPTGVDYGYTF. The CDR3 nucleotides are TGTGCCACCAGCCCAACAGGGGTTGACTATGGCTACACCTTC.